Each of the 23 T cell receptor beta chains below was sequenced from the same sample in a study of shared clonotypes between healthy human individuals. The assay was immunoSEQ multiplex PCR, and TCRdb's table has in-frame clones only and misses some. The sample lists some 500,000 clones, about 96% occurring once. The sequencing input was naive CD4+ T cells sorted from blood. Regarding subset: CD45RA+ positively selected. These receptor sequences come from a woman aged 25 to 39 in good health.

The V and J genes are TRBV11-3 and TRBJ2-3; either TRBD1 or TRBD2 may supply D (5 bases each). V was clipped by 5 bases and J by 0 bases, with 18 bases between them. The germline V gene encodes CDR1 SGHNT and CDR2 YENEEA. This CDR3 spans 17 amino acids. For the CDR3, the DNA is TGTGCCAGCAGCGGTGGCTGGGGCGGGTCTAGCACAGATACGCAGTATTTT. Its protein product is CASSGGWGGSSTDTQYF.

The gene calls are TRBV5-1 and TRBJ2-3, with 8 bases identical to TRBD1. The ends lost 4 bases at V and 1 base at J; junction bases unmatched: 5. The CDR3 is 15 amino acids. Germline V gene data show CDR1 as SGHRS and CDR2 as YFSETQ. Here the CDR3 DNA reads TGCGCCAGCAGCATATCGGGACAGGGCACAGATACGCAGTATTTT. Protein sequence: CASSISGQGTDTQYF.

The chain is built from TRBV11-2 and TRBJ1-1; possibly TRBD1 for D (5 bases). The CDR3 has 14 residues. Germline V gene sequence: CDR1 SGHAT, CDR2 FQNNGV. Trimming cost V 5 bases and J 4 bases, with 14 bases left between them. CDR3: CASSLGPVGTEAFF. The CDR3 DNA follows: TGTGCCAGCAGCCTGGGACCAGTGGGCACTGAAGCTTTCTTT.

This rearrangement joins TRBV9 to TRBJ2-1, with TRBD2 matching over 10 bases. This CDR3 region has 18 residues. Unmatched junction bases numbered 17, after V lost 4 bases and J lost 7 bases. Per the germline V gene, CDR1 is SGDLS and CDR2 is YYNGEE. The CDR3 bases are TGTGCCAGCAGCCCCCAGCCACTAGCGGGACACGTCGTAAATGAGCAGTTCTTC. It translates to CASSPQPLAGHVVNEQFF.

The V and J genes are TRBV27 and TRBJ1-4; D is ambiguous. Trimming removed 5 bases from V and 4 bases from J, with 11 bases in between. This CDR3 region has 14 residues. Germline CDR1 is MNHEY and CDR2 is SMNVEV (reference sequence). The CDR3 sequence: CASSRADFNEKLFF. The CDR3 bases are TGTGCCAGCAGTCGGGCTGACTTTAATGAAAAACTGTTTTTT. Variable domain in full (rest from reference TRBV27 and TRBJ1-4): EAQVTQNPRYLITVTGKKLTVTCSQNMNHEYMSWYRQDPGLGLRQIYYSMNVEVTDKGDVPEGYKVSRKEKRNFPLILESPSPNQTSLYFCASSRADFNEKLFFGSGTQLSVL.

CDR3 sequence: CASSSSGAKNIQYF. CDR3 coding DNA: TGTGCCAGCAGCTCCTCGGGGGCCAAAAACATTCAGTACTTC. The chain joins TRBV7-2 to TRBJ2-4, with D tentatively TRBD2 (5 bases). The CDR3 totals 14 residues. Trimming removed 4 bases from V and 1 base from J, with 8 bases in between. The germline gives CDR1 SGHTA, CDR2 FQGNSA.

This clone was seen more than once but under ten times. The rearrangement uses TRBV28 and TRBJ1-4; no definite D call. The length of the CDR3 is 12 residues. Trimming shortened V by 1 base and J by 6 bases, and 3 bases separated the two germline ends. Germline CDR1 reads MDHEN; CDR2 reads SYDVKM. This CDR3 reads CASSLSHEKLFF. As DNA, the CDR3 is TGTGCCAGCAGTTTATCGCATGAAAAACTGTTTTTT.

This sequence joins TRBV7-9 and TRBJ2-5, with D unclear. Germline values: CDR1 SEHNR, CDR2 FQNEAQ (reference sequence). The germline V and J ends were trimmed by 4 bases and 2 bases, with 8 bases remaining between them. There are 13 residues in the CDR3. CDR3 sequence (DNA): TGTGCCAGCAGCTATCTACGGCAAGAGACCCAGTACTTC. It codes for CASSYLRQETQYF.

This clone is a singleton in its sample. The chain employs TRBV19 and TRBJ2-2; 9 bases match TRBD2. CDR3 length: 13 residues. The ends lost 6 bases at V and 8 bases at J; junction bases unmatched: 4. The germline gives CDR1 LNHDA, CDR2 SQIVND (reference sequence). The CDR3 region has the DNA TGTGCCAGTAGCCTAGCGGGATCTGGGGAGCTGTTTTTT. Protein product: CASSLAGSGELFF.

The V gene is TRBV13, the J gene TRBJ2-3; D is uncertain. This CDR3 is 15 amino acids long. From germline, CDR1 is PRHDT and CDR2 FYEKMQ (reference sequence). With 7 bases removed from V and 2 bases from J, the gap between germline ends came to 16 bases. The CDR3 reads CASTAEGPDTDTQYF. CDR3 coding DNA: TGTGCCAGCACAGCTGAAGGGCCTGACACAGATACGCAGTATTTT.

V and J are TRBV29-1 and TRBJ2-5; 11 bases map to TRBD2. The CDR3 loop spans 12 amino acids. Looked up from germline, CDR1 is SQVTM and CDR2 is ANQGSEA. The CDR3 spells CGTSGSQETQYF. In DNA form, the CDR3 reads TGCGGAACTAGCGGGAGCCAAGAGACCCAGTACTTC. Full variable domain (missing parts from reference TRBV29-1 and TRBJ2-5): SAVISQKPSRDICQRGTSLTIQCQVDSQVTMMFWYRQQPGQSLTLIATANQGSEATYESGFVIDKFPISRPNLTFSTLTVSNMSPEDSSIYLCGTSGSQETQYFGPGTRLLVL.

The chain uses TRBV29-1 and TRBJ2-2; D may be TRBD1 (6 bases). The CDR3 extends over 12 amino acids. Trimming shortened V by 7 bases and J by 4 bases, and 10 bases separated the two germline ends. Looked up from germline, CDR1 is SQVTM and CDR2 is ANQGSEA. The CDR3: CSARTVTGELFF. The DNA for the CDR3 is TGCAGCGCAAGGACAGTCACCGGGGAGCTGTTTTTT.

The chain employs TRBV23-1 and TRBJ2-7, with TRBD1 matching 7 bases. TRBV23-1 is reported as an ORF; its role is uncertain. This CDR3 is built from 15 residues. V shed 3 bases and J 0 bases; nucleotides not matched to a gene: 5. The CDR3 DNA follows: TGCGCCAGCAGTCATCTCGACAGGGTCTCCTACGAGCAGTACTTC. Translating gives CASSHLDRVSYEQYF.

This clone was recorded once. The chain combines TRBV6-5 with TRBJ2-3; D not resolved. V lost 5 bases to trimming and J lost 2 bases, with 5 bases between them. The CDR3 is 12 residues long. In germline, CDR1 is MNHEY, CDR2 SVGAGI. CDR3 sequence: CASSSNTDTQYF. The CDR3 DNA sequence: TGTGCCAGCAGTAGCAACACAGATACGCAGTATTTT.

V and J are TRBV27 and TRBJ2-7; TRBD2 aligns across 7 bases. The CDR3 runs to 16 residues. J gave up 2 bases and V 1 base, and 8 bases lay outside the gene matches. CDR1 and CDR2 from the germline V gene are MNHEY and SMNVEV (reference sequence). The CDR3 region is CASSLLFGGSTYEQYF. CDR3 nucleotides: TGTGCCAGCAGTTTATTGTTCGGCGGGAGCACCTACGAGCAGTACTTC.

This sequence joins TRBV5-4 and TRBJ1-1, with a tentative D call TRBD1 (6 bases). The CDR3 has 15 amino acids. CDR1 SGHNT and CDR2 YYREEE come from the germline V gene (reference sequence). Trimming left V 0 bases short and J 0 bases short, with 9 bases between. CDR3 in amino acids: CASSLDRDMNTEAFF. CDR3 DNA sequence: TGTGCCAGCAGCTTGGATCGGGACATGAACACTGAAGCTTTCTTT.

This sequence joins TRBV4-1 and TRBJ1-2, with D maybe TRBD1 (6 bases). Per the germline V gene, CDR1 is MGHRA and CDR2 is YSYEKL. Trimming left V 0 bases short and J 4 bases short, with 12 bases between. CDR3 length: 15 residues. CDR3 nucleotides: TGCGCCAGCAGCCAAGATAGGGCAGGGGTCTATGGCTACACCTTC. Protein product: CASSQDRAGVYGYTF.

Only one count was recorded for this clone. V and J are TRBV7-9 and TRBJ1-5, with D possibly being TRBD1 (5 bases). From germline, CDR1 is SEHNR and CDR2 FQNEAQ (reference sequence). The CDR3 contains 15 residues. V lost 5 bases and J lost 2, with 13 bases in between. The CDR3 reads CASSLGAERNQPQHF. Written as DNA, the CDR3 is TGTGCCAGCAGCCTAGGGGCAGAACGCAATCAGCCCCAGCATTTT.

This clone was counted once. This chain connects TRBV7-2 to TRBJ2-1; 10 bases map to TRBD2. The junction had 6 bases not matched to a gene; V was cut back by 10 bases and J by 3 bases. CDR3 length: 14 amino acids. CDR1 is SGHTA and CDR2 is FQGNSA in the germline V gene. The CDR3 DNA reads as TGTGCCACCTCGCTAGCGGGGGACTACAATGAGCAGTTCTTC. Protein: CATSLAGDYNEQFF.

The chain recombines TRBV10-3 with TRBJ2-7, with a weak D call TRBD2 (5 bases). The CDR3 is 15 amino acids. Trimming stripped 0 bases from V and 1 base from J, with 10 bases between. Germline CDR1 and CDR2: ENHRY and SYGVKD. CDR3 sequence reads: CAISESDPGSYEQYF. In DNA form, the CDR3 reads TGTGCCATCAGTGAGTCTGACCCGGGGTCCTACGAGCAGTACTTC.

V is TRBV6-1 and J is TRBJ1-4; TRBD1 matches 10 bases. Germline lookup yields CDR1 MNHNS and CDR2 SASEGT. CDR3 length: 14 amino acids. The trim removed 6 bases at V and 8 bases at J, leaving 6 bases unmatched. The CDR3 DNA reads as TGTGCCAGCAGACGACAGGGGGCTCGGGAAAAACTGTTTTTT. This gives the protein CASRRQGAREKLFF.

This clone has just one count. This chain uses TRBV28 with TRBJ1-1; the D gene is possibly TRBD1 (6 bases). Germline loops: CDR1 MDHEN, CDR2 SYDVKM. The CDR3 covers 15 residues. Trimming left V 5 bases short and J 4 bases short, with 17 bases between. As DNA, the CDR3 is TGTGCCAGCAGTACCCCACAGGGAGGGGGCACTGAAGCTTTCTTT. This encodes CASSTPQGGGTEAFF.

The rearrangement joins TRBV5-1 to TRBJ1-2, with 7 positions matching TRBD1. The CDR3 loop spans 15 amino acids. The germline V gene has CDR1 SGHRS and CDR2 YFSETQ. The J segment lost 7 bases and the V segment lost 4 bases, leaving 13 bases of the junction unmatched. The CDR3 nucleotides read TGCGCCAGCAGCGCCTCGACAGGGTATCGCACTGGCTACACCTTC. It is translated as CASSASTGYRTGYTF.